This is a list of T cell receptor beta chains from one sample in a study of T cells after yellow fever vaccination. Each CDR3 protein is one row after TCRdb ran MiXCR on the 5' RACE reads. In the table there are 300,000 or so distinct CDR3 sequences, about an eighth of which are singletons. Sequencing was performed on CD4+ T cells sorted from PBMCs, taken 45 days after the yellow fever booster vaccination. Receptor source: a young man who received the YFV17D yellow fever vaccine. The CDR3 runs from the conserved cysteine through the conserved F or W.

V gene | CDR3 protein
TRBV7-2 | CASSSDRGPYEQYF
TRBV7-9 | CASSLPGSTEAFF
TRBV7-2 | CASSFTTGGPHEQYF
TRBV28 | CASSLLTSTDTQYF
TRBV15 | CATSRDFGRGNEQYF
TRBV20-1 | CSARRDGNTGELFF
TRBV9 | CASSVGVEETQYF
TRBV20-1 | CSVQRGQETQYF
TRBV6-2/TRBV6-3 | CASGQRFLEQYF
TRBV29-1 | CSNGTPPEHEQFF
TRBV12-3/TRBV12-4 | CASSLGTPANTEAFF
TRBV15 | CATSRVSDGTDTQYF
TRBV7-8 | CASSLVIKGKSTLANYGYTF
TRBV7-2 | CASSSRRQVFEQFF
TRBV20-1 | CSARSDGSYEQYF
TRBV18 | CASSPSTGYSYEQYF
TRBV10-3 | CATGKSGSREQYF
TRBV7-2 | CASSGQASYEQYF
TRBV6-2/TRBV6-3 | CASRLKNYNEQFF
TRBV5-6 | CASSPKGQTEAFF
TRBV20-1 | CSAPVDNTGELFF
TRBV5-1 | CASRSSGASRETQYF
TRBV20-1 | CSALAGQGPPYERYF
TRBV12-3/TRBV12-4 | CAITGTLGYGYTF
TRBV29-1 | CSVEPWRGMEETQYF
TRBV7-9 | CASSASRLDFF
TRBV18 | CASFFGPQETQYF
TRBV2 | CASSEYRARETQYF
TRBV3-1 | CASSLRSSGHGGYTF
TRBV18 | CASSPSLTIVPRGDTQYF
TRBV20-1 | CSALTGVGELFF
TRBV20-1 | CSAIQGSENSQYF
TRBV7-2 | CASSQRGKSNEQFF
TRBV20-1 | CSAARVNSPLHF
TRBV7-2 | CASSLRGTAYEQYF
TRBV18 | CASSPMSSGANVLTF
TRBV20-1 | CSARGLPPRTDYEQYF
TRBV7-2 | CASSLAVQFSYEQYF
TRBV14 | CASSPISGSSYEQYF
TRBV6-2/TRBV6-3 | CASSYKAGYTEQFF
TRBV7-2 | CASSLVGPGFPDTQYF
TRBV19 | CASIDRGDTGELFF
TRBV11-2 | CASSLVASGSSRDTQYF
TRBV4-3 | CASSRRAGDNEQYF
TRBV5-1 | CASSSSGTQGTQYF
TRBV12-3/TRBV12-4 | CARSLRPPSSYNEQFF
TRBV4-3 | CASSQGAGVSYNEQFF
TRBV29-1 | CSTRVGTANTGELFF
TRBV20-1 | CSAGKTGVGEKLFF
TRBV7-9 | CASGTGWLSEAFF
TRBV20-1 | CSATPRRDTQYF
TRBV7-3 | CASSLAGTRDNEQFF
TRBV7-2 | CASSPTRGHNSPLHF
TRBV28 | CASRKPASRTEAFF
TRBV29-1 | CSATLGNEQFF
TRBV6-5 | CASSYEGLNQPQHF
TRBV10-3 | CAISTVAGGGYNEQFF